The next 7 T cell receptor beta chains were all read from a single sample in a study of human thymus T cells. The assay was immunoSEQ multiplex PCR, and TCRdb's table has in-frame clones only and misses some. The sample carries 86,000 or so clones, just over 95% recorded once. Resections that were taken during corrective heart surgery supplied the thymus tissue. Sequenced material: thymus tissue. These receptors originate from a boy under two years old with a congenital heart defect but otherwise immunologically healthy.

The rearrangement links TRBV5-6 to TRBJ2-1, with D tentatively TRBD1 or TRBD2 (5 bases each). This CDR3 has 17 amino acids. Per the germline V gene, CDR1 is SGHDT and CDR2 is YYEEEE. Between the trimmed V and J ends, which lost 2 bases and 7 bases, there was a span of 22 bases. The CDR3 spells CASSLTRGELRPNEQFF. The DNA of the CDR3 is TGTGCCAGCAGCTTAACCCGGGGCGAGCTTAGGCCGAATGAGCAGTTCTTC.

The CDR3 here is CATRTAKVLYSYEQYF. CDR3 in DNA: TGCGCCACCAGGACAGCAAAAGTCCTCTACTCCTACGAGCAGTACTTC. The rearrangement joins TRBV10-2 to TRBJ2-7; tentatively, D is TRBD1 (6 bases). CDR3 length: 16 residues. Trimming took 10 bases from V and 0 from J, leaving 22 bases between them. Germline CDR1 and CDR2: WSHSY and SAAADI.

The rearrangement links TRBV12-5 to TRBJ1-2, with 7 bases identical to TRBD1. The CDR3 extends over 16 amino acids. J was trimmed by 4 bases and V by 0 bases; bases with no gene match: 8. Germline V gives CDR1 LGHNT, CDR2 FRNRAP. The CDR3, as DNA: TGTGCTAGTGGTTTGGTACGGGGACAGTCGACCTATGGCTACACCTTC. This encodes CASGLVRGQSTYGYTF.

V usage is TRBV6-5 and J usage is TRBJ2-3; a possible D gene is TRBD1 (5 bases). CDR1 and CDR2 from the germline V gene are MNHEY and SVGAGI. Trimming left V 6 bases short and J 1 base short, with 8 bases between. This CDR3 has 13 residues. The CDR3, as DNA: TGTGCCAGCAGCGACAGTCGCACAGATACGCAGTATTTT. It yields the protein CASSDSRTDTQYF.

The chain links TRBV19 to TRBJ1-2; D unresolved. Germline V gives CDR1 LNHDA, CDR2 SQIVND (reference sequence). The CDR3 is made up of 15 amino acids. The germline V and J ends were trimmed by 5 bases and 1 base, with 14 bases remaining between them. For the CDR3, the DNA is TGTGCCAGTAGTTCGAGGCCCCCGCGTAACTATGGCTACACCTTC. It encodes CASSSRPPRNYGYTF. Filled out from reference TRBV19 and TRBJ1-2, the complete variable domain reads DGGITQSPKYLFRKEGQNVTLSCEQNLNHDAMYWYRQDPGQGLRLIYYSQIVNDFQKGDIAEGYSVSREKKESFPLTVTSAQKNPTAFYLCASSSRPPRNYGYTFGSGTRLTVV.

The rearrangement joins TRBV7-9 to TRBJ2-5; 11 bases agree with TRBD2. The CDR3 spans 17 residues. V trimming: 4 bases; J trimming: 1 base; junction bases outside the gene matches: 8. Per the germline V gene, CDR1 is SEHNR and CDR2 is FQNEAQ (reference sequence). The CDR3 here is CASSSDLLAGAQETQYF. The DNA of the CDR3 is TGTGCCAGCAGCTCCGACTTACTAGCGGGGGCCCAAGAGACCCAGTACTTC.

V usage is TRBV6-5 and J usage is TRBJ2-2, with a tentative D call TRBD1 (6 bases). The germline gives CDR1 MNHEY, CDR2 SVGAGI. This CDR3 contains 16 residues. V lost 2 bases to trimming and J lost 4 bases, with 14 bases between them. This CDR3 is CASSYPKQGITGELFF. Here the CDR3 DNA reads TGTGCCAGCAGTTACCCGAAACAGGGTATCACCGGGGAGCTGTTTTTT.